The next 4 T cell receptor beta chains were all read from a single sample in a study of blood T cell repertoires in COVID-19. Here immunoSEQ multiplex PCR was the method, and the copy in TCRdb shows in-frame clones only, minus some. This sample has about 320,000 clones; 65% to 90% occur once, and the top ten carry about 10%. The source material was PBMCs or T cells enriched from blood (not recorded which). Source of these receptors: a woman younger than 30 who had recovered from COVID-19.

In DNA form, the CDR3 reads TGCAGTGCTAGTTTCCAGACAGATACGCAGTATTTT. It specifies CSASFQTDTQYF. The V and J genes are TRBV20-1 and TRBJ2-3; D call uncertain. Germline V gene sequence: CDR1 DFQATT, CDR2 SNEGSKA (reference sequence). The CDR3 has 12 amino acids. V was cut by 3 bases and J by 3 bases, with 7 bases left in between.

This chain connects TRBV29-1 to TRBJ2-2; D perhaps matches TRBD1 (6 bases). Germline V CDR1 and CDR2: SQVTM, ANQGSEA. The ends were cut back, 3 bases at V and 8 bases at J, with 13 bases in the middle. The CDR3 spans 13 residues. CDR3 residues: CSVEHRVRGELFF. CDR3 sequence (DNA): TGCAGCGTTGAGCACAGGGTTCGGGGGGAGCTGTTTTTT.

This sequence joins TRBV4-1 and TRBJ2-5; tentative D call: TRBD2 (6 bases). The CDR3 spans 14 residues. Germline CDR1 is MGHRA and CDR2 is YSYEKL. V was pared by 4 bases and J by 2 bases, with 11 bases between. CDR3 in DNA: TGCGCCAGCAGCCCGGGAGCTAGACAAGAGACCCAGTACTTC. Translating it yields CASSPGARQETQYF.

To note about this clone: Other nucleotide sequences in the sample specify the same CDR3. V and J are TRBV2 and TRBJ1-3; the D gene is possibly TRBD1 (5 bases). The CDR3 extends over 14 amino acids. Looked up from germline, CDR1 is SNHLY and CDR2 is FYNNEI. Between the trimmed V and J ends, which lost 4 bases and 1 base, there was a span of 8 bases. CDR3 protein: CASSAGGSGNTIYF. The CDR3 DNA reads as TGTGCCAGCAGTGCCGGGGGATCTGGAAACACCATATATTTT.